This passage covers 4 T cell receptor beta chains from one sample sequenced in a study of shared T cell receptors in the human thymus. Profiling relied on immunoSEQ multiplex PCR, and the TCRdb table lists in-frame clones only, not all of them. This table holds 500,000 to 750,000 clones, roughly 90% found once. These data also featured in a second study, about human thymus T cells.

Sample: thymocytes. These TCRs come from a boy younger than two with a congenital heart defect.

The rearrangement joins TRBV27 to TRBJ2-2; possible D gene TRBD2, 5 bases. V dropped 6 bases and J dropped 3 bases, with 17 bases sitting between them. The CDR3 length is 16 residues. Germline V gene sequence: CDR1 MNHEY, CDR2 SMNVEV (reference sequence). CDR3 in DNA: TGTGCCAGCAGCGCCTCGAGAGGGAGAGACACCGGGGAGCTGTTTTTT. Translating gives CASSASRGRDTGELFF.

In this sample, this clone turned up once. V usage is TRBV21-1 and J usage is TRBJ1-2. TRBV21-1 is a documented pseudogene. This CDR3 is built from 17 residues. The CDR3: CASSKCPRDLANYGYTF. Written as DNA, the CDR3 is TGTGCCAGCAGCAAATGCCCCCGGGACTTAGCTAACTATGGCTACACCTTC.

The CDR3 nucleotides read TGTGCCAGTAGTTTGTACGTAGCGGGAGACCGAAACAACAATGAGCAGTTCTTC. It encodes CASSLYVAGDRNNNEQFF. The chain couples TRBV19 to TRBJ2-1; 9 positions match TRBD2. Germline CDR1 and CDR2: LNHDA and SQIVND (reference sequence). J lost 5 bases, V lost 5 bases, and 16 bases had no gene match. The CDR3 runs to 18 residues.

The J gene is TRBJ1-5, the V gene TRBV15; a possible D gene is TRBD1 (5 bases). This CDR3 region has 14 residues. Germline V CDR1 and CDR2: LNHNV, YYDKDF (reference sequence). With 5 bases removed from V and 6 bases from J, the gap between germline ends came to 14 bases. DNA of the CDR3: TGTGCCACCAGCCGCTGGGGGAGGGGTCAGCCCCAGCATTTT. It is translated as CATSRWGRGQPQHF. Combining the CDR3 with reference TRBV15 and TRBJ1-5 gives the whole variable domain DAMVIQNPRYQVTQFGKPVTLSCSQTLNHNVMYWYQQKSSQAPKLLFHYYDKDFNNEADTPDNFQSRRPNTSFCFLDIRSPGLGDTAMYLCATSRWGRGQPQHFGDGTRLSIL.